This TCR beta chain was captured in a study of PD-1 blockade in classical Hodgkin lymphoma (dated by TCRdb to 2018 to 2021). A note on the overall study: Nivolumab dosing was 3 mg/kg intravenously every 2 weeks, continuing until either disease progression or unacceptable toxicity. The study used TCR beta sequencing and CyTOF to define a peripheral blood immune signature of response to PD-1 blockade in classical Hodgkin lymphoma. On the study overall, not on this receptor specifically: A significant rise by C4D1 was seen in CD4+ but not CD8+ TCR diversity (p=0.0027 vs p=0.16), with the rise being most apparent in complete responders (p=0.02). The study was limited to a single clinical trial cohort, and causes of repertoire differences, possibly disease activity or prior therapy, remained undefined. Lower diversity was observed in patients in whom nivolumab was started less than 1 year after ASCT, and these patients were excluded from later analyses so that confounding by immune reconstitution would be avoided. Baseline TCR diversity was reported to be lower in newly diagnosed patients than in healthy donors and to be lower still in relapsed/refractory patients. Baseline diversity similar to that of newly diagnosed patients was observed in trial patients achieving complete response, whereas significantly lower diversity was observed in partial responders and progressors.

Genomic DNA was extracted with the Qiagen DNeasy kit from unsorted PBMCs and from negatively selected CD4+ and CD8+ fractions. TCR beta CDR3 regions were subjected to amplification by immunoSEQ multiplex PCR with primers that anneal to V and J segments. Amplification bias was minimized using a synthetic immune receptor repertoire, and residual bias was removed computationally after sequencing. On the study's bioinformatics: Custom Python scripts were used to quantify repertoire diversity as the Shannon entropy index. The unsorted, CD4+ and CD8+ repertoires were each analyzed separately, with the exception of combined analyses, where CD4+ and CD8+ sequences were merged in silico. Clonal expansion was defined as a frequency increase of at least 2-fold after treatment compared with C1D1, and clones undetected at baseline were assigned a pseudocount of 0.5. Clones with 0 or 1 copy at C1D1 were classified as singleton clones, and clones with 2 or more copies were classified as non-singleton clones. Clones expanded in unsorted samples were labelled as CD4+, CD8+ or unknown by matching protein sequences in sorted samples from the same patient. Wilcoxon tests were applied to paired samples to test diversity changes from C1D1 to C4D1. Entries here come from immuneACCESS through TCRdb and include only in-frame sequences with V and J called. Some clones fail to appear in such tables; in the studies checked, an unresolved V gene covers under half of the shortfall, and the cause of the remainder is unknown. Clonal size and the V and J genes are those of that table, whereas D and trimming came from the DNA. The table for this sample lists more than 2,500 clones; 70% to 75% of them were counted only once. The ten top clones hold approximately 73% of the sample.

This clone is categorized as large (0.1 to 1%). No cognate antigen has been identified for it. No much larger clonotype is one base removed from it; base qualities were not supplied. Counted from cysteine to phenylalanine, this CDR3 has 14 amino acids. Just CDR3 DNA is preserved here, 42 bases in frame from base 1. CDR1 and CDR2 (MNHEY, SMNVEV) derive from the germline V gene (reference sequence). Trimming takes 7 bases from V and 3 bases from J, and the germline ends sit 13 bases apart. In light of the paper, this sample's time point label describes: cycle 1 day 1 (C1D1), immediately before nivolumab initiation. Relapse after autologous stem cell transplantation had occurred in all trial patients, and cohorts A, B and C were distinguished by prior brentuximab vedotin exposure. A Miltenyi CD8+ T cell isolation kit was used for magnetic negative selection to purify CD8+ T cells from thawed PBMCs. The trial cohort included roughly 60 patients with relapsed/refractory classical Hodgkin lymphoma, and each patient had a best overall response of complete response, partial response or progressive disease. Trial patients were treated with single-agent nivolumab in the multi-cohort phase II CheckMate 205 trial. An independent review committee assessed best overall response by applying the 2007 International Working Group response criteria. Trial PBMCs were obtained immediately prior to nivolumab initiation (C1D1) and on therapy at cycle 2 day 1 and cycle 4 day 1. After peripheral blood was drawn into 8 mL Vacutainer Cell Preparation Tubes, PBMCs were isolated by centrifugation and then cryopreserved. Purified CD4+ and CD8+ fractions were generated only in cases for which an additional PBMC sample was available. On LS columns in a quadroMACS separator, the magnetically labelled cells were depleted, and the flow-through was collected as the purified fraction.

The sample consisted of CD8+ T cells from blood, taken at baseline. In this chain, TRBV27 is recombined with TRBJ1-3; TRBD1 might be the D gene, on 5 matching bases. The source of this sequence is a human donor with classical Hodgkin lymphoma. This receptor has the CDR3 CASKVGAGGNTIYF. The nucleotides read TGTGCCAGCAAAGTAGGGGCCGGTGGAAACACCATATATTTT.